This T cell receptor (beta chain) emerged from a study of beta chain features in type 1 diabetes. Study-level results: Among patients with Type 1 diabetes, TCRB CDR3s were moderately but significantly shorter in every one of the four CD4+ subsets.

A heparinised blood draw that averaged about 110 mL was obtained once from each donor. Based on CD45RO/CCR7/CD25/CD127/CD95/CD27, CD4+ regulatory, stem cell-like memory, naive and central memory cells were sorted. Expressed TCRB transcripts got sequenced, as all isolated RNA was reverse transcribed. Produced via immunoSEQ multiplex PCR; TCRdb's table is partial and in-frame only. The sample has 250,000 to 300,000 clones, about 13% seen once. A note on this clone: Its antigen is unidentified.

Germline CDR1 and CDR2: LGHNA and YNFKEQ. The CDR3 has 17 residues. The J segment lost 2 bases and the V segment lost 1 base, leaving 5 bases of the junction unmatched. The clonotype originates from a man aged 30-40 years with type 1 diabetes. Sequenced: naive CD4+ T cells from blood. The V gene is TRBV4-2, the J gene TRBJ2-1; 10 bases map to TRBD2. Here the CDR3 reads CASSQGVSGRPYNEQFF. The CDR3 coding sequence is TGTGCCAGCAGCCAAGGAGTTAGCGGGAGGCCCTACAATGAGCAGTTCTTC.